This T cell receptor (beta chain) comes out of a study of vaccination and CD4 T cells after COVID-19. Study background: Post-vaccination samples were procured at a median of roughly 70 days following dose two (range 14 to 241). Overlapping peptides of the spike proteins of SARS-CoV-2, HCoV-NL63, HCoV-OC43 and HCoV-229E were used for cell stimulation. The study, taken as a whole, reports: 304 of 307 vaccine-specific clones from convalescent patients were spike mono-reactive.

This CDR3 region has 14 residues. The germline V and J ends were trimmed by 6 bases and 2 bases, with 12 bases remaining between them. The germline gives CDR1 SNHLY, CDR2 FYNNEI. The Oncomine TCR Beta short-read assay was what sequenced the DNA obtained from cultured CD4+ T cells. From cultured CD4+ T cells, genomic DNA was extracted. TCRdb passed the PCR reads through MiXCR, listing each CDR3 protein once. The top ten clones hold 7.5% to 9% of a sample with roughly 20,000 distinct CDR3 sequences, approximately 60% of them seen once. This clonotype came up a few times. Its target is unknown. Treatment specified: approximately nine-day PBMC culture with coronavirus spike peptide pools or control peptides (ViraFEST assay).

The chain has TRBV2 and TRBJ2-3, with D perhaps being TRBD1 or TRBD2 (5 bases each). The origin of this receptor is a human donor who had recovered from COVID-19. Sequencing was carried out using CD4+ T cells from blood, cultured in vitro. This chain's CDR3 is CASRRGVNTDTQYF. The DNA of the CDR3 is TGTGCCAGCAGACGAGGGGTCAACACAGATACGCAGTATTTT.